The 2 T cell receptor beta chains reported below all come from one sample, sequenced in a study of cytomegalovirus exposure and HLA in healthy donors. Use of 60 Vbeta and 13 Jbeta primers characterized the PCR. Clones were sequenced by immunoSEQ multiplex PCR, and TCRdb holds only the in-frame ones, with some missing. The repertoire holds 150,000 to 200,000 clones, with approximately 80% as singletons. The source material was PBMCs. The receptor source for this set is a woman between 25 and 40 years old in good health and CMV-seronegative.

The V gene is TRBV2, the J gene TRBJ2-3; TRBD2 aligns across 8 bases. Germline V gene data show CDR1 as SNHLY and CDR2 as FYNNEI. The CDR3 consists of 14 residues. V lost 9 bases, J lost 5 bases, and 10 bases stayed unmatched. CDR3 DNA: TGTGCCAGTACTCGTAGCGGGGCTGGAGATACGCAGTATTTT. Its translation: CASTRSGAGDTQYF. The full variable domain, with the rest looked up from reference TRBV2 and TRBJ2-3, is EPEVTQTPSHQVTQMGQEVILRCVPISNHLYFYWYRQILGQKVEFLVSFYNNEISEKSEIFDDQFSVERPDGSNFTLKIRSTKLEDSAMYFCASTRSGAGDTQYFGPGTRLTVL.

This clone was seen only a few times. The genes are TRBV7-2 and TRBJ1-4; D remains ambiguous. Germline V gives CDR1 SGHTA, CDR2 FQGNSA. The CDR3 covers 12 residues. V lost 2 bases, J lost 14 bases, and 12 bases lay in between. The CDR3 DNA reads TGTGCCAGCAGCTTAAGTGCGGGGAGGCTGTTTTTT. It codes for CASSLSAGRLFF.